A selection of T cell receptor beta chains follows, all from one sample in a study of beta chain features in type 1 diabetes. The repertoire was sequenced with immunoSEQ multiplex PCR; TCRdb's copy has only in-frame clones and lacks some. The table shows about 740,000 clones, with 13% occurring only once. The sequencing input was naive CD4+ T cells from blood. The receptors originated from a man younger than 35 with type 1 diabetes. CDR3s include the opening cysteine and the closing phenylalanine or tryptophan. D genes are given only for firm matches. Part of the rows lack a size; the others show once, few, many or a class for expanded clones.

V gene	clone size	J gene	D gene	CDR3 DNA	CDR3 protein
TRBV30	once	TRBJ1-4	NA	TGTGCCTGGAGCCTTACGGGGTGGGGGACGGAAAAACTGTTTTTT	CAWSLTGWGTEKLFF
TRBV2	NA	TRBJ2-4	TRBD1	TGTGCCAGCAGTGAAAGGTATAACAGGGGCGCCAAAAACATTCAGTACTTC	CASSERYNRGAKNIQYF
TRBV7-9	NA	TRBJ1-5	NA	TGTGCCAGCAGCCCCCCCAATCAGCCCCAGCATTTT	CASSPPNQPQHF
TRBV29-1	few	TRBJ2-3	NA	TGCAGCGCTGGTCCTAGCACATCCGGCCCTACGCAGTATTTT	CSAGPSTSGPTQYF
TRBV7-3	few	TRBJ2-7	NA	TGTGCCAGCAGCCCCCCAGGCAGTCCCTACGAGCAGTACTTC	CASSPPGSPYEQYF
TRBV25-1	few	TRBJ2-1	NA	TGTGCCAGCAGTGAATACGGCATCCCCCACGATGAGCAGTTCTTC	CASSEYGIPHDEQFF
TRBV29-1	NA	TRBJ2-2	TRBD2	TGCAGCGTTGTCCCCCTAGCGGACACCGGGGAGCTGTTTTTT	CSVVPLADTGELFF
TRBV7-9	once	TRBJ1-6	NA	TGTGCCAGCAGCCTTGGGGAACTGATTAATTCACCCCTCCACTTT	CASSLGELINSPLHF
TRBV30	few	TRBJ1-5	NA	TGTGCCTGGAGCGGGGACCCCCTGGGGAATCAGCCCCAGCATTTT	CAWSGDPLGNQPQHF
TRBV18	NA	TRBJ1-2	NA	TGTGCCAGTCGTTCGACAGAAATTTTCTATGGCTACACCTTC	CASRSTEIFYGYTF
TRBV6-1	few	TRBJ2-2	TRBD1	TGTGCCAGCAGAGGACAGGGGGCAGCCGGGGAGCTGTTTTTT	CASRGQGAAGELFF
TRBV18	NA	TRBJ2-7	TRBD2	TGTGCCAGCACGTACCTAGCGGGGGGGCCCTACGAGCAGTACTTC	CASTYLAGGPYEQYF
TRBV18	few	TRBJ2-7	NA	TGTGCCAGCTCACCAACCACAACCTACGAGCAGTACTTC	CASSPTTTYEQYF
TRBV6-5	few	TRBJ2-5	TRBD1	TGTGCCAGCAGTCCCTGGACAGGGGACGGGGAGACCCAGTACTTC	CASSPWTGDGETQYF
TRBV29-1	few	TRBJ2-2	NA	TGCAGCGTGGACAGTTTCGACACCGGGGAGCTGTTTTTT	CSVDSFDTGELFF
TRBV7-9	NA	TRBJ2-5	TRBD2	TGTGCCAGCAGCTCCCTAGCGGGGGGAATGGAGACCCAGTACTTC	CASSSLAGGMETQYF
TRBV7-2	few	TRBJ2-7	NA	TGTGCCAGCAGCTTAGCGGCTAGGCACGAGCAGTACTTC	CASSLAARHEQYF
TRBV5-1	NA	TRBJ1-1	NA	TGCGCCAGCAGCGAGGACAGCCTGAACACTGAAGCTTTCTTT	CASSEDSLNTEAFF
TRBV4-1	few	TRBJ1-3	NA	TGCGCCAGCAGCCAAGCTCTTCCGACAAAGTCGTGGAACACCATATATTTT	CASSQALPTKSWNTIYF
TRBV5-1	few	TRBJ1-6	TRBD1	TGCGCCAGCAGCTACCACTCGGGACAGGAAAGTTCACCCCTCCACTTT	CASSYHSGQESSPLHF
TRBV30	NA	TRBJ2-1	NA	TGTGCCTGGAGTCCCTACGAGGGCGTGAACAATGAGCAGTTCTTC	CAWSPYEGVNNEQFF
TRBV18	few	TRBJ2-7	NA	TGTGCCAGCTCACCTGGCCACGAGCAGTACTTC	CASSPGHEQYF
TRBV15	NA	TRBJ1-1	NA	TGTGCCACCAGCAGAGTTAACAGCTTTAACACTGAAGCTTTCTTT	CATSRVNSFNTEAFF
TRBV6-5	NA	TRBJ1-2	NA	TGTGCCAGCAGTAGCTCGTTCGCGCGAGGCTACACCTTC	CASSSSFARGYTF
TRBV9	NA	TRBJ1-1	NA	TGTGCCAGCAGCCCGTATGGGGGCGGCGACACTGAAGCTTTCTTT	CASSPYGGGDTEAFF
TRBV25-1	few	TRBJ2-7	TRBD1	TGTGCCAGCAGTCAACCGGGGGACAGGGTAGGCGAGCAGTACTTC	CASSQPGDRVGEQYF
TRBV6-6	few	TRBJ1-2	TRBD1	TGTGCCAGCAGCACCCCGGACAGGGGGGGTGGCTACACCTTC	CASSTPDRGGGYTF
TRBV25-1	few	TRBJ1-2	NA	TGTGCCAGCAGTGAATCAGCACGGTACTATGGCTACACCTTC	CASSESARYYGYTF
TRBV25-1	few	TRBJ2-7	NA	TGTGCCAGCAGTGTCCCGGGGAACTACGAGCAGTACTTC	CASSVPGNYEQYF
TRBV11-2	NA	TRBJ1-2	NA	TGTGCCAGCAGCTCGTGGCATGGCTACACCTTC	CASSSWHGYTF
TRBV30	NA	TRBJ2-7	TRBD1	TGTGCCTGGAGTGCGGGGACAGGGGGCTCCGGGCAGTACTTC	CAWSAGTGGSGQYF
TRBV7-2	NA	TRBJ2-3	TRBD2	TGTGCCAGCAGCTCGTGGACTAGTCCCACGCAGTATTTT	CASSSWTSPTQYF
TRBV7-9	few	TRBJ2-1	NA	TGTGCCAGCAGCTTAAGGGGGTCACTAATCTCCTACAATGAGCAGTTCTTC	CASSLRGSLISYNEQFF
TRBV2	few	TRBJ1-1	NA	TGTGCCAGCACGGTATACTTAAACACTGAAGCTTTCTTT	CASTVYLNTEAFF
TRBV6-5	NA	TRBJ2-7	NA	TGTGCCAGCAGTAGGGACAACTACTACGAGCAGTACTTC	CASSRDNYYEQYF
TRBV28	NA	TRBJ2-5	NA	TGTGCCAGCAGTTTTACGGGAGAGACCCAGTACTTC	CASSFTGETQYF
TRBV11-2	NA	TRBJ1-1	TRBD1	TGTGCCAGCAGCTTCTCAGGGGGCTCGCAAGCTTTCTTT	CASSFSGGSQAFF
TRBV7-9	NA	TRBJ1-5	NA	TGTGCCAGCAGCTTAGCCCAGGGCCCACATCTTAGCAATCAGCCCCAGCATTTT	CASSLAQGPHLSNQPQHF
TRBV10-3	NA	TRBJ2-7	NA	TGTGCCACTGCGACAGGCCAATACGAGCAGTACTTC	CATATGQYEQYF
TRBV28	NA	TRBJ2-7	TRBD2	TGTGCCAGCAGAACGGGGGGCTCCTACGAGCAGTACTTC	CASRTGGSYEQYF
TRBV6-6	few	TRBJ1-2	NA	TGTGCCAGCAGTTACCGACTGAACCTGGAGGGTGGCTACACCTTC	CASSYRLNLEGGYTF
TRBV5-1	few	TRBJ2-6	TRBD1	TGCGCCAGTATGACAGGGTCGACGTCTGGGGCCAACGTCCTGACTTTC	CASMTGSTSGANVLTF
TRBV9	NA	TRBJ2-7	NA	TGTGCCAGCAGCTGGGGTAACAGCTACGAGCAGTACTTC	CASSWGNSYEQYF
TRBV6-5	NA	TRBJ2-7	NA	TGTGCCAGCAGTTACTCAGAACAGGGGAGGTACGAGCAGTACTTC	CASSYSEQGRYEQYF
TRBV5-4	few	TRBJ2-7	TRBD1	TGTGCCAGCAGCTTGAAGGGGGCCCTCTACGAGCAGTACTTC	CASSLKGALYEQYF
TRBV6-5	NA	TRBJ2-7	NA	TGTGCCAGCAGTTACTCACCCTACCCATCCTCCTACGAGCAGTACTTC	CASSYSPYPSSYEQYF
TRBV18	NA	TRBJ2-1	NA	TGTGCCAGCTCACCAGGGGACTCCTACAATGAGCAGTTCTTC	CASSPGDSYNEQFF
TRBV5-6	NA	TRBJ1-5	TRBD1	TGTGCCAGCAGCTTGTGGACAGGCGTCAATCAGCCCCAGCATTTT	CASSLWTGVNQPQHF
TRBV18	once	TRBJ1-5	NA	TGTGCCAGCTCACCAGCGACGTTCTCCCCCAATCAGCCCCAGCATTTT	CASSPATFSPNQPQHF
TRBV4-1	few	TRBJ2-3	NA	TGCGCCAGCAGCCAACTGGACTGGCCGGGTACGCAGTATTTT	CASSQLDWPGTQYF
TRBV2	few	TRBJ2-6	NA	TGTGCCAGCAGTGATCATACACGTTATCCCTCCGGGGCCAACGTCCTGACTTTC	CASSDHTRYPSGANVLTF
TRBV4-1	few	TRBJ2-2	TRBD2	TGCGCCAGCAGCCACCCTCGGACTAGCGACACCGGGGAGCTGTTTTTT	CASSHPRTSDTGELFF
TRBV15	few	TRBJ2-2	TRBD2	TGTGCCACCAGCAGACCTTGGGAGGGGATAAGTCCCGGGGAGCTGTTTTTT	CATSRPWEGISPGELFF
TRBV5-1	NA	TRBJ2-6	NA	TGCGCCAGCAGCTTGGCTCCCCTGGGGGCTGGGGCCAACGTCCTGACTTTC	CASSLAPLGAGANVLTF
TRBV5-1	few	TRBJ2-6	TRBD2	TGCGCCAGCCACACCCTAGCGGGAGTCTCTGGGGCCAACGTCCTGACTTTC	CASHTLAGVSGANVLTF
TRBV4-2	once	TRBJ1-1	NA	TGTGCCAGCAGCCAAGTGACAGACAACACTGAAGCTTTCTTT	CASSQVTDNTEAFF
TRBV4-1	few	TRBJ1-4	TRBD1	TGCGCCAGCAGCCACAGGGGGTTGCCTAATGAAAAACTGTTTTTT	CASSHRGLPNEKLFF
TRBV27	NA	TRBJ1-1	TRBD1	TGTGCCAGCACCAGGACAGGGGGCACTGAAGCTTTCTTT	CASTRTGGTEAFF
TRBV7-2	few	TRBJ1-2	NA	TGTGCCAGCAGCTTTGGTCTTCAGAACTATGGCTACACCTTC	CASSFGLQNYGYTF